This entry lists 28 T cell receptor beta chains sequenced from one sample in a study of T cells after yellow fever vaccination. Each CDR3 protein is one row after TCRdb ran MiXCR on the 5' RACE reads. The sample lists 250,000 or so distinct CDR3 sequences, roughly 4% occurring once. This specimen was PBMCs, taken 15 days after the yellow fever booster vaccination. These receptors all come from a man aged 18 to 30 who received the YFV17D yellow fever vaccine.

This clonotype has ten or more counts. V is TRBV10-2 and J is TRBJ1-1; D is unresolved. CDR1 is WSHSY, CDR2 SAAADI, per germline. Between the trimmed V and J ends, which lost 0 bases and 4 bases, there was a span of 6 bases. CDR3 length: 13 amino acids. The CDR3 nucleotides read TGCGCCAGCAGTGAGTCGGCCGGCACTGAAGCTTTCTTT. The encoded protein is CASSESAGTEAFF.

The sample holds many counts of this clonotype. The chain is built from TRBV18 and TRBJ2-3, with D possibly matching TRBD1 (5 bases). Trimming took 0 bases from V and 6 from J, leaving 13 bases between them. This CDR3 is built from 15 residues. CDR1 and CDR2 from the germline V gene are KGHSH and LQKENI. The CDR3 sequence is CASSPPSAGSDTQYF. In DNA, the CDR3 is TGTGCCAGCTCACCACCGTCGGCAGGGTCCGATACGCAGTATTTT.

This clonotype was seen ten or more times. This rearrangement joins TRBV9 to TRBJ2-2; no clear D. The germline CDR1 and CDR2 sequences are SGDLS and YYNGEE. This CDR3 spans 14 amino acids. V was trimmed by 0 bases and J by 3 bases, leaving 6 bases between them. The CDR3 DNA follows: TGTGCCAGCAGCGTAGTCTGGGACACCGGGGAGCTGTTTTTT. The encoded protein is CASSVVWDTGELFF.

This clonotype was observed at least ten times. This chain joins TRBV5-8 and TRBJ1-1, with D uncertain. V was cut by 2 bases and J by 8 bases, with 7 bases left in between. This CDR3 contains 11 residues. Per the germline V gene, CDR1 is SGHTS and CDR2 is YDEGEE. For the CDR3, the DNA is TGTGCCAGCAGCTTATTATCGGAAGCTTTCTTT. It specifies CASSLLSEAFF.

This clonotype was counted only a few times. The limits of the CDR3 on the DNA are not certain, so only TCRdb's listed CDR3 is given. The rearrangement links TRBV7-5 to TRBJ1-5; the table's D gene call, TRBD1, was not cross checked with the DNA. TRBV7-5 represents a pseudogene. The CDR3 extends over 19 residues, inclusive of both ends. The CDR3 sequence: CISVPEASVRGESNQPQHF.

In this sample, this clonotype turned up many times. V is TRBV5-1 and J is TRBJ2-4, with unresolved D. The CDR3 spans 14 residues. Trimming removed 0 bases at V and 6 bases at J, with 10 bases between. The germline gives CDR1 SGHRS, CDR2 YFSETQ. CDR3 nucleotides: TGCGCCAGCAGCTTGGGACACGGAGCAAACATTCAGTACTTC. The encoded protein is CASSLGHGANIQYF. The full variable domain, its missing parts supplied by reference TRBV5-1 and TRBJ2-4, is KAGVTQTPRYLIKTRGQQVTLSCSPISGHRSVSWYQQTPGQGLQFLFEYFSETQRNKGNFPGRFSGRQFSNSRSEMNVSTLELGDSALYLCASSLGHGANIQYFGAGTRLSVL.

In this sample, this clonotype turned up many times. V usage is TRBV11-1 and J usage is TRBJ2-3; D gene uncertain. Germline lookup yields CDR1 SGHAT and CDR2 FQDESV (reference sequence). The CDR3 is 15 amino acids. V lost 0 bases and J 6 bases, leaving 13 bases between the germline ends. This CDR3 reads CASSLAGVFGDTQYF. The CDR3, as DNA: TGTGCCAGCAGCTTAGCAGGCGTCTTTGGGGATACGCAGTATTTT.

This clonotype was recorded at least ten times. J is TRBJ2-5 and V is TRBV5-1; possible D gene TRBD2, 7 bases. The V and J ends lost 3 bases and 5 bases respectively, with 14 bases between them. Looked up from germline, CDR1 is SGHRS and CDR2 is YFSETQ. The CDR3 has 14 amino acids. CDR3 residues: CASSSRGAGETQYF. The CDR3, as DNA: TGCGCCAGCAGCTCCCGGGGGGCCGGTGAGACCCAGTACTTC.

This clonotype was found many times. The chain has TRBV25-1 and TRBJ1-2; the D is unclear. Trimming took 6 bases from V and 4 from J, leaving 9 bases between them. The germline CDR1 and CDR2 sequences are MGHDK and SYGVNS. The CDR3 is 12 residues long. CDR3 bases: TGTGCCAGCAGCCGGGCCTTCTATGGCTACACCTTC. Its translation: CASSRAFYGYTF.

This clonotype was found many times. The genes are TRBV20-1 and TRBJ2-1, with TRBD1 matching over 8 bases. The trim removed 6 bases at V and 4 bases at J, leaving 8 bases unmatched. Germline loops: CDR1 DFQATT, CDR2 SNEGSKA (reference sequence). CDR3 length equals 14 residues. The CDR3 reads CSAKDRDPYNEQFF. CDR3 coding DNA: TGCAGTGCGAAGGACAGGGACCCATACAATGAGCAGTTCTTC.

Many counts were recorded for this clonotype. The J gene is TRBJ2-1, the V gene TRBV20-1; TRBD2 agrees at 8 bases. With 5 bases clipped from V and 7 bases from J, the junction kept 10 bases outside the gene matches. Per the germline V gene, CDR1 is DFQATT and CDR2 is SNEGSKA (reference sequence). This CDR3 region has 14 residues. CDR3 amino acids: CSAERGPSENEQFF. The CDR3 DNA reads as TGCAGTGCTGAGCGGGGGCCGAGCGAGAATGAGCAGTTCTTC.

This clonotype was counted many times. The chain is built from TRBV20-1 and TRBJ2-5; possible D gene TRBD2, 6 bases. This CDR3 is built from 14 residues. CDR1 and CDR2 from the germline V gene are DFQATT and SNEGSKA (reference sequence). V gave up 1 base and J gave up 1 base, with 10 bases separating them. CDR3 DNA: TGCAGTGCTAGAGTGGGGGGACTCCAAGAGACCCAGTACTTC. This sequence encodes CSARVGGLQETQYF.

The table lists this clonotype with many counts. The genes are TRBV6-1 and TRBJ2-1, with D possibly TRBD1 on 6 matching bases. There are 14 residues in the CDR3. Trimming cost V 8 bases and J 1 base, with 12 bases left between them. Per germline, CDR1 MNHNS and CDR2 SASEGT. CDR3 in amino acids: CASQGGQSYNEQFF. DNA of the CDR3: TGTGCCAGCCAAGGGGGTCAATCCTACAATGAGCAGTTCTTC.

In this sample, this clonotype turned up many times. This chain links TRBV6-1 with TRBJ1-4, with TRBD1 matching 12 bases. The V segment lost 4 bases and the J segment 6 bases; nucleotides outside the gene matches: 9. Germline lookup yields CDR1 MNHNS and CDR2 SASEGT. This CDR3 region has 17 residues. CDR3 sequence (DNA): TGTGCCAGCAGTGTGGGACAGGGGGCCGGAATTTATGAAAAACTGTTTTTT. It encodes CASSVGQGAGIYEKLFF.

This sequence joins TRBV11-3 and TRBJ2-3; a possible D gene is TRBD1 (5 bases). The CDR3 contains 15 residues. Trimming shortened V by 5 bases and J by 4 bases, and 16 bases separated the two germline ends. The germline gives CDR1 SGHNT, CDR2 YENEEA. The CDR3: CASSATDNGADTQYF. The CDR3 DNA reads TGTGCCAGCAGCGCGACAGACAATGGTGCAGATACGCAGTATTTT.

This clonotype was seen at least ten times. Written as DNA, the CDR3 is TGCAGTGCTAGGGGACAGGGGGAACAGTACGTC. Its translation is CSARGQGEQYV. The V call is TRBV20-1, the J call TRBJ2-7; TRBD1 matches 11 bases. V was clipped by 3 bases and J by 10 bases; unmatched bases: 2. The CDR3 length is 11 residues. CDR1 is DFQATT, CDR2 SNEGSKA, per germline (reference sequence).

Many counts were recorded for this clonotype. The chain uses TRBV11-2 and TRBJ1-6; 11 bases align to TRBD1. The CDR3 has 16 residues. V shed 4 bases and J 6 bases; nucleotides not matched to a gene: 5. Germline CDR1 reads SGHAT; CDR2 reads FQNNGV. DNA for the CDR3: TGTGCCAGCAGCTGGGACAGGGGGACTTTTAATTCACCCCTCCACTTT. This translates into CASSWDRGTFNSPLHF.

Remarks on this clonotype: A much larger clone lies a single base off, so this may be a read error. The chain has TRBV25-1 and TRBJ2-3; the match to TRBD1 covers 7 bases. This CDR3 contains 16 residues. Looked up from germline, CDR1 is MGHDK and CDR2 is SYGVNS. CDR3 DNA: TGTGCCAGCAGTACCCCCGGGACAGACGACACAGATACGCGGTATTTT. This encodes CASSTPGTDDTDTRYF.

This clonotype was observed many times. The rearrangement uses TRBV5-6 and TRBJ1-4; D is ambiguous. The CDR3 length is 14 residues. Germline V gene data show CDR1 as SGHDT and CDR2 as YYEEEE. Trimming removed 4 bases at V and 5 bases at J, with 12 bases between. CDR3 amino acids: CASSKGRRNEKLFF. CDR3 DNA: TGTGCCAGCAGCAAGGGAAGAAGGAATGAAAAACTGTTTTTT.

This clonotype was recorded at least ten times. The rearrangement joins TRBV2 to TRBJ2-1, with D maybe TRBD1 (5 bases). V lost 6 bases and J lost 1, with 16 bases in between. The CDR3 is 16 amino acids. Germline V gene sequence: CDR1 SNHLY, CDR2 FYNNEI. CDR3 DNA: TGTGCCAGCAGGTCGGAGACAGACCCATCCTACAATGAGCAGTTCTTC. Its translation: CASRSETDPSYNEQFF.

This clonotype was detected only a few times. This chain links TRBV11-2 with TRBJ2-7; TRBD1 might be the D (6 bases). The CDR3 is 13 amino acids. Germline assignment: CDR1 SGHAT and CDR2 FQNNGV. Trimming removed 5 bases from V and 3 bases from J, with 11 bases in between. Here the CDR3 DNA reads TGTGCCAGCAGCGCAAACAGGGTCTACGAGCAGTACGTC. Its protein is CASSANRVYEQYV.

This clonotype was detected ten times or more. This sequence joins TRBV7-9 and TRBJ1-2; a weak D match, TRBD1 (5 bases). This CDR3 is built from 14 residues. In germline, CDR1 is SEHNR, CDR2 FQNEAQ (reference sequence). Trimming removed 5 bases from V and 4 bases from J, with 14 bases in between. For the CDR3, the DNA is TGTGCCAGCAGCGACAGCACCGCAGTCTATGGCTACACCTTC. As protein: CASSDSTAVYGYTF.

This clonotype was recorded many times. The V and J genes are TRBV4-1 and TRBJ1-1, with 9 bases lining up with TRBD1. V lost 4 bases to trimming and J lost 3 bases; unmatched junction nucleotides: 6. The length of the CDR3 is 15 residues. Germline-derived CDR1 and CDR2 are MGHRA and YSYEKL. The chain's CDR3 is CASSPDRGSYTEAFF. The CDR3 nucleotides are TGCGCCAGCAGCCCGGACAGGGGCTCTTACACTGAAGCTTTCTTT.

This clonotype appeared a few times. V is TRBV20-1 and J is TRBJ1-5; D is ambiguous. Germline assignment: CDR1 DFQATT and CDR2 SNEGSKA (reference sequence). The CDR3 covers 15 residues. V lost 4 bases and J 0 bases, leaving 13 bases between the germline ends. The CDR3 loop reads CSANSRLYSNQPQHF. The CDR3 nucleotides read TGCAGTGCTAACTCACGGCTCTATAGCAATCAGCCCCAGCATTTT.

The genes are TRBV3-1 and TRBJ2-1, with D unclear. CDR1 is LGHDT and CDR2 is YNNKEL in the germline V gene (reference sequence). The CDR3 is made up of 13 amino acids. Deletions cut 4 bases from V and 8 bases from J, with 12 bases between. The CDR3 nucleotides are TGTGCCAGCAGCCGTTGGGGTACGGATGAGCAGTTCTTC. Its translation is CASSRWGTDEQFF.

This clonotype was found many times. The V call is TRBV7-9, the J call TRBJ1-5; D gene uncertain. V dropped 3 bases and J dropped 2 bases, with 8 bases sitting between them. The CDR3 has 14 amino acids. Germline V gives CDR1 SEHNR, CDR2 FQNEAQ (reference sequence). The CDR3 region has the DNA TGTGCCAGCAGCTTCGCATCTCGCAATCAGCCCCAGCATTTT. Amino acid sequence: CASSFASRNQPQHF. Full variable domain (remainder filled in from reference TRBV7-9 and TRBJ1-5): DTGVSQNPRHKITKRGQNVTFRCDPISEHNRLYWYRQTLGQGPEFLTYFQNEAQLEKSRLLSDRFSAERPKGSFSTLEIQRTEQGDSAMYLCASSFASRNQPQHFGDGTRLSIL.

This clonotype was counted at least ten times. The rearrangement uses TRBV19 and TRBJ1-1; weak D call: TRBD1 (5 bases). Germline CDR1 reads LNHDA; CDR2 reads SQIVND (reference sequence). V shed 7 bases and J shed 6 bases, with 15 bases lying between them. The CDR3 is 13 residues long. The DNA for the CDR3 is TGTGCCAGTAAGTTAATCGGGGGACCTGAAGCTTTCTTT. This encodes CASKLIGGPEAFF.

This clonotype was recorded many times. The genes are TRBV20-1 and TRBJ2-1; possibly TRBD1 for D (6 bases). Trimming removed 1 base at V and 3 bases at J, with 10 bases between. Germline loops: CDR1 DFQATT, CDR2 SNEGSKA (reference sequence). This CDR3 region has 14 residues. CDR3 region: CSARGQGIYNEQFF. CDR3 sequence (DNA): TGCAGTGCTAGAGGGCAGGGGATCTACAATGAGCAGTTCTTC.